These T cell receptor beta chains were read from a single sample in a study of post-analysis software for immune sequencing data. From the PCR reads, TCRdb called clonotypes with MiXCR, one entry per CDR3 protein. This table holds hundreds of thousands of distinct CDR3 sequences, approximately 46% found once. Input material: blood. These TCRs come from a girl aged 5 to 17 with multiple sclerosis. Both conserved end residues are part of each CDR3. A D gene is named only where the DNA matches it firmly. Only part of the rows carry a size: once, few, many, or a class if the clone is expanded.

-	TRBV20-1	-	TRBJ2-1	CSARDGGSGFF	TGCAGTGCTAGAGATGGGGGGAGTGGGTTCTTC
-	TRBV20-1	-	TRBJ2-7	CSASLNPAVTYEQYF	TGCAGTGCCTCACTCAACCCGGCTGTTACCTACGAGCAGTACTTC
-	TRBV6-6	once	TRBJ1-5	CASSNGEGNQPQHF	TGTGCCAGCTCTAATGGGGAGGGCAATCAGCCCCAGCATTTT
-	TRBV20-1	-	TRBJ1-1	CSARDAGGRTEAFF	TGCAGTGCTAGAGATGCCGGGGGAAGGACTGAAGCTTTCTTT
-	TRBV27	-	TRBJ2-7	CASRVPSDYEQYF	TGTGCCAGCAGGGTACCTAGCGACTACGAGCAGTACTTC
-	TRBV28	few	TRBJ2-3	CASSASSPPTDTQYF	TGTGCCAGCAGTGCTTCTAGCCCCCCAACAGATACGCAGTATTTT
TRBD1	TRBV6-2/TRBV6-3	-	TRBJ1-5	CASRDRGPNQPQHF	TGTGCCAGCAGGGACAGGGGGCCCAATCAGCCCCAGCATTTT
-	TRBV4-3	-	TRBJ2-1	CASSHKGLGEQFF	TGCGCCAGCAGCCATAAGGGGTTGGGTGAGCAGTTCTTC
-	TRBV28	-	TRBJ2-3	CASSLGEPSTDTQYF	TGTGCCAGCAGTTTAGGAGAACCGAGCACAGATACGCAGTATTTT
-	TRBV24-1	-	TRBJ1-2	CATSDRQVYTF	TGTGCCACCAGTGATCGACAGGTTTACACCTTC
TRBD2	TRBV27	-	TRBJ2-1	CASSSGTSGSFNEQFF	TGTGCCAGCAGTTCGGGGACTAGCGGGAGCTTTAATGAGCAGTTCTTC
-	TRBV29-1	many	TRBJ2-5	CSVEAGGSGGTQYF	TGCAGCGTTGAAGCAGGAGGGTCTGGAGGGACCCAGTACTTC
-	TRBV12-3/TRBV12-4	-	TRBJ2-5	CASSHVAVDEQYF	TGTGCCAGCAGTCACGTAGCCGTGGATGAGCAGTACTTC
-	TRBV6-2/TRBV6-3	-	TRBJ1-5	CASSYSGGHVWPQHF	TGTGCCAGCAGTTACTCGGGCGGGCATGTCTGGCCCCAGCATTTT
TRBD2	TRBV7-9	-	TRBJ2-1	CASSPVRGLARSYNEQFF	TGTGCCAGCAGCCCCGTTAGGGGACTAGCGCGATCCTACAATGAGCAGTTCTTC
-	TRBV20-1	-	TRBJ2-1	CSATPAGEQFF	TGCAGTGCCACTCCAGCGGGCGAGCAGTTCTTC
-	TRBV20-1	-	TRBJ1-1	CGFNRWNTEAFF	TGCGGCTTTAACAGGTGGAACACTGAAGCTTTCTTT
TRBD1	TRBV28	-	TRBJ1-5	CASSLRQGVVSNQPQHF	TGTGCCAGCAGTTTAAGACAGGGGGTAGTGAGCAATCAGCCCCAGCATTTT
-	TRBV7-2	-	TRBJ2-5	CASSPDPGPQETQYF	TGTGCCAGCAGCCCAGACCCAGGACCCCAAGAGACCCAGTACTTC
TRBD1	TRBV7-2	-	TRBJ2-1	CASSFSGGSGNEQFF	TGTGCCAGCAGCTTCTCAGGGGGTAGTGGCAATGAGCAGTTCTTC
TRBD2	TRBV7-2	-	TRBJ2-7	CASSLAGSGSSYEQYF	TGTGCCAGCAGCTTAGCAGGTAGCGGGAGCTCCTACGAGCAGTACTTC
-	TRBV11-2	-	TRBJ2-7	CASTLTDYEQYF	TGTGCCAGCACCCTCACCGACTACGAGCAGTACTTC